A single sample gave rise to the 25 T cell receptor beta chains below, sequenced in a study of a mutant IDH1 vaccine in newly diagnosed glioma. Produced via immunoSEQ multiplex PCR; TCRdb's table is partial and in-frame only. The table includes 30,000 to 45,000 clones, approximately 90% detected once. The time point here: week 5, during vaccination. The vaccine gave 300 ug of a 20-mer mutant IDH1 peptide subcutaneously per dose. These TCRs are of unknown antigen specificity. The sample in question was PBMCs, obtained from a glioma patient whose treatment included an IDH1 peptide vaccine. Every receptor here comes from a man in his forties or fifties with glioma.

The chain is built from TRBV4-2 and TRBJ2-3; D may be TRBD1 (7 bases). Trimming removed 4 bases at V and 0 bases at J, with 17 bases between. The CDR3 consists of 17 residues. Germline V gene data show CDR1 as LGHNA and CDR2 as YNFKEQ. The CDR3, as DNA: TGTGCCAGCAGCCCCGGAGGGGGCCGCGCCAGCACAGATACGCAGTATTTT. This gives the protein CASSPGGGRASTDTQYF.

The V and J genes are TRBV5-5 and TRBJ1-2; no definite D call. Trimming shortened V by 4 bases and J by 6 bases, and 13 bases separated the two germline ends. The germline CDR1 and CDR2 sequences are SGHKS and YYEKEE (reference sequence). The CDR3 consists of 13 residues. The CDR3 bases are TGTGCCAGCAGCCGGACGCGTTGGGATGGCTACACCTTC. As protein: CASSRTRWDGYTF. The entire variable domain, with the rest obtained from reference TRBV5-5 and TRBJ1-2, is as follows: DAGVTQSPTHLIKTRGQQVTLRCSPISGHKSVSWYQQVLGQGPQFIFQYYEKEERGRGNFPDRFSARQFPNYSSELNVNALLLGDSALYLCASSRTRWDGYTFGSGTRLTVV.

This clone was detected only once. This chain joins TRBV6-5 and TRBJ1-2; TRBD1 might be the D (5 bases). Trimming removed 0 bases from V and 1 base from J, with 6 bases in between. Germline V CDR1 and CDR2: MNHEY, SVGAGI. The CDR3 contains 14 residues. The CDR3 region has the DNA TGTGCCAGCAGTTACTCGGGGGGTAACTATGGCTACACCTTC. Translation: CASSYSGGNYGYTF.

CDR3 protein: CASSLPQYF. The CDR3 DNA reads as TGTGCCAGCAGTTTACCGCAGTATTTT. V gene TRBV28 combines with J gene TRBJ2-3; D is unresolved. The CDR3 length is 9 residues. Germline loops: CDR1 MDHEN, CDR2 SYDVKM. Trimming took 2 bases from V and 10 from J, leaving 1 base between them.

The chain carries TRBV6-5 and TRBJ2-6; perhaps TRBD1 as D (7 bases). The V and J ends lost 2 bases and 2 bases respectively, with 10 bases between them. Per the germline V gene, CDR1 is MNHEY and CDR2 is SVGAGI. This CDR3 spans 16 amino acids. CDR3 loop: CASSYGGGAGANVLTF. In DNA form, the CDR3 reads TGTGCCAGCAGTTACGGAGGGGGCGCTGGGGCCAACGTCCTGACTTTC.

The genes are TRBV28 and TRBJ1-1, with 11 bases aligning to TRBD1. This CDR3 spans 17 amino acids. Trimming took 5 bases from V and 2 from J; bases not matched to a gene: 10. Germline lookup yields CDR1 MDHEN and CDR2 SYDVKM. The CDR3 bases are TGTGCCAGCAGTCAAATTGGACAGGGGGCTTTTAACACTGAAGCTTTCTTT. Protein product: CASSQIGQGAFNTEAFF.

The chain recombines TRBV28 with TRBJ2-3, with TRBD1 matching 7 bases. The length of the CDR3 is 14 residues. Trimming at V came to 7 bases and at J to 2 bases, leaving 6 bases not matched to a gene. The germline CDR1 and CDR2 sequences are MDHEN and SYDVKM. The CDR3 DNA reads TGTGCCAGCACCGAGACAGGGACCACAGATACGCAGTATTTT. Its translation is CASTETGTTDTQYF. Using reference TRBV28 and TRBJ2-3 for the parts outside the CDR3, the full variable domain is DVKVTQSSRYLVKRTGEKVFLECVQDMDHENMFWYRQDPGLGLRLIYFSYDVKMKEKGDIPEGYSVSREKKERFSLILESASTNQTSMYLCASTETGTTDTQYFGPGTRLTVL.

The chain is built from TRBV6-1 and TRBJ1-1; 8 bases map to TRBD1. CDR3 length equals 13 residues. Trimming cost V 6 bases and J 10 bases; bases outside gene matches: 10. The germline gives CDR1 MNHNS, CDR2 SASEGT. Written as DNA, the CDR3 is TGTGCCAGCAGGATACAGGGGGGTAATGGAGCTTTCTTT. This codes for CASRIQGGNGAFF.

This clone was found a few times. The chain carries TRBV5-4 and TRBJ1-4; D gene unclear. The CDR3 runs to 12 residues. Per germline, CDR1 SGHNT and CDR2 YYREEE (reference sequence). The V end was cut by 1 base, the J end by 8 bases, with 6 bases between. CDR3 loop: CASSLRGEKLFF. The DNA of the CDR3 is TGTGCCAGCAGCTTGCGGGGAGAAAAACTGTTTTTT.

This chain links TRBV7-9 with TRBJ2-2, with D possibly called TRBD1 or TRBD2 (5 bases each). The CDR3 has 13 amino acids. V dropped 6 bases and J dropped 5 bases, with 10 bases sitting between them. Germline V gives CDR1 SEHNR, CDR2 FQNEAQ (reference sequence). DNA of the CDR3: TGTGCCAGCAGTCCGGGGCGGACCGGGGAGCTGTTTTTT. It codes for CASSPGRTGELFF.

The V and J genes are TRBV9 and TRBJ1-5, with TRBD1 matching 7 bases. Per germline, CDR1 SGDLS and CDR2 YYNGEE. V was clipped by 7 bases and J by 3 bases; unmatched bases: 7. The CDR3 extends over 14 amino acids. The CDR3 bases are TGTGCCAGCGGGCAGGGGGTGAACAATCAGCCCCAGCATTTT. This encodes CASGQGVNNQPQHF. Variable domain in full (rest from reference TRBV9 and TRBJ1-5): DSGVTQTPKHLITATGQRVTLRCSPRSGDLSVYWYQQSLDQGLQFLIQYYNGEERAKGNILERFSAQQFPDLHSELNLSSLELGDSALYFCASGQGVNNQPQHFGDGTRLSIL.

CDR3 coding DNA: TGCGCCAGCAGCTTGGGAGGGACAGCCTACGAGCAGTACTTC. It is translated as CASSLGGTAYEQYF. V usage is TRBV5-1 and J usage is TRBJ2-7, with 7 bases that match TRBD1. This CDR3 contains 14 residues. Losses at the gene ends were 0 bases for V and 2 bases for J; bases not matched to a gene: 2. Germline CDR1 and CDR2: SGHRS and YFSETQ.

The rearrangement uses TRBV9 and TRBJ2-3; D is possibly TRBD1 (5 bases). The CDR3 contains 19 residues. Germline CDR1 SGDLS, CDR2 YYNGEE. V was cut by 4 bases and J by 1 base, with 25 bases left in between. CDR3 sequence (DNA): TGTGCCAGCAGCCCCATGACAGCGCGCCTCGCTATCGGCACAGATACGCAGTATTTT. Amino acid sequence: CASSPMTARLAIGTDTQYF.

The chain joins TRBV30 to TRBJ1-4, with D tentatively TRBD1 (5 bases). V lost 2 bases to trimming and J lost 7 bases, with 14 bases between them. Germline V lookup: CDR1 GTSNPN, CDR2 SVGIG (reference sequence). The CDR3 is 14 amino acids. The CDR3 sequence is CAWSRGGRGEKLFF. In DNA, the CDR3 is TGTGCCTGGAGTCGGGGCGGTAGGGGTGAAAAACTGTTTTTT.

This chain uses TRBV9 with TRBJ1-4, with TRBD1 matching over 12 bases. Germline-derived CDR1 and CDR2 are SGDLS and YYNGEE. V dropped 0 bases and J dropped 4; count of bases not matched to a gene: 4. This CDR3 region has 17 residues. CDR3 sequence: CASSVDGTGGSNEKLFF. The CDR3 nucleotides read TGTGCCAGCAGCGTAGATGGGACAGGGGGCAGTAATGAAAAACTGTTTTTT. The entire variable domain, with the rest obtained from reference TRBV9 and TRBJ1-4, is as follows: DSGVTQTPKHLITATGQRVTLRCSPRSGDLSVYWYQQSLDQGLQFLIQYYNGEERAKGNILERFSAQQFPDLHSELNLSSLELGDSALYFCASSVDGTGGSNEKLFFGSGTQLSVL.

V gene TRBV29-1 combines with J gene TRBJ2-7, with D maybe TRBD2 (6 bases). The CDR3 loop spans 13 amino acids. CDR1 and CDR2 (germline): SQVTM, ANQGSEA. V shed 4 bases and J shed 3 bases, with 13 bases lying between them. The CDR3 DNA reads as TGCAGCGTTGTAGGAGGGTCCCTCTACGAGCAGTACTTC. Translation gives CSVVGGSLYEQYF.

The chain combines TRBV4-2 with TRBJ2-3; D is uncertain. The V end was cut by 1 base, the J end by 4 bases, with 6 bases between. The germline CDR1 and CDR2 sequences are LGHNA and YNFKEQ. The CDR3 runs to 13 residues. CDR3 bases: TGTGCCAGCAGCCAAGGACTTGCAGATACGCAGTATTTT. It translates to CASSQGLADTQYF.

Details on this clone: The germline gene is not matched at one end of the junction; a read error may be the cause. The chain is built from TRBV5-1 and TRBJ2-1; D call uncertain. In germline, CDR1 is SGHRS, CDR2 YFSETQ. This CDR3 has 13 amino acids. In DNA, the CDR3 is TGCGCCAGCAGCTTGGACGGATACATTGAGCAGTTCTTC. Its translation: CASSLDGYIEQFF.

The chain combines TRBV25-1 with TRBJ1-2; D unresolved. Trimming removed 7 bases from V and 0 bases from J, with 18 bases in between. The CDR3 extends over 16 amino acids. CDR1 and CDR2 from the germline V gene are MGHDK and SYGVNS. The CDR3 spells CASTNSLRVPNYGYTF. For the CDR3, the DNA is TGTGCCAGCACCAACTCGCTCCGGGTACCTAACTATGGCTACACCTTC.

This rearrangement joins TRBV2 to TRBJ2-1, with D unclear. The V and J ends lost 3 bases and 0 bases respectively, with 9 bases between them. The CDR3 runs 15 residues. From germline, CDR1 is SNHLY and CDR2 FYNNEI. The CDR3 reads CASSEESSSYNEQFF. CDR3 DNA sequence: TGTGCCAGCAGTGAGGAAAGCAGCTCCTACAATGAGCAGTTCTTC.

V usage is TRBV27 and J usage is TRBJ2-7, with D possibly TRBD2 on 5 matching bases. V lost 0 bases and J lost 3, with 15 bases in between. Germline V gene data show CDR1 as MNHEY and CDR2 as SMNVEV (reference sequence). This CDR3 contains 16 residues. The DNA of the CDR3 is TGTGCCAGCAGTTTATCGTCTAGCCAAGGGTACTACGAGCAGTACTTC. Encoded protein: CASSLSSSQGYYEQYF.

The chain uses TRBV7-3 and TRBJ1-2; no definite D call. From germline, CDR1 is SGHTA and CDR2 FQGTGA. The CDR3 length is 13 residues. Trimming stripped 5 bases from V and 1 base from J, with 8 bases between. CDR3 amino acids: CASSPGVNYGYTF. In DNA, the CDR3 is TGTGCCAGCAGCCCCGGGGTTAACTATGGCTACACCTTC.

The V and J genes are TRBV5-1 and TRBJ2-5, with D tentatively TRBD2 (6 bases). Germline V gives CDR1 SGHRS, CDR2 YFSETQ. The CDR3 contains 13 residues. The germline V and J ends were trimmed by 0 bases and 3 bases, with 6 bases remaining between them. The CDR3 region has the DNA TGCGCCAGCAGCTTGGGACTAGAAGAGACCCAGTACTTC. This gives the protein CASSLGLEETQYF.

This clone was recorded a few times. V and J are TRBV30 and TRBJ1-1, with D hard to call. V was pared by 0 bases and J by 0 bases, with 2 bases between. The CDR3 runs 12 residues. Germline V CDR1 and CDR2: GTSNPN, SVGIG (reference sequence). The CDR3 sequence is CAWSVMNTEAFF. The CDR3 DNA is TGTGCCTGGAGTGTCATGAACACTGAAGCTTTCTTT.

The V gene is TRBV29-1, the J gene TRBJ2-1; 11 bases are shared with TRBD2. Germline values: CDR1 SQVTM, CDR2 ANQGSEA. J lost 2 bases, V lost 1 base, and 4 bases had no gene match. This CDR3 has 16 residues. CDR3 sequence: CSVEVYSGRAYNEQFF. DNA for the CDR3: TGCAGCGTTGAAGTCTATAGCGGGAGGGCCTACAATGAGCAGTTCTTC.